A single T cell receptor beta chain is shown here with its context. The data were taken from a study of shared clonotypes between healthy human individuals. Clones were sequenced by immunoSEQ multiplex PCR, and TCRdb holds only the in-frame ones, with some missing. The sample holds some 2,500,000 clones, approximately 93% seen once. Germline CDR1 reads GTSNPN; CDR2 reads SVGIG (reference sequence). Losses at the gene ends were 8 bases for V and 0 bases for J; bases not matched to a gene: 16. This CDR3 is 17 amino acids long. The genes are TRBV30 and TRBJ2-1; 7 bases line up with TRBD2. The sequencing sample was made of naive CD4+ T cells from PBMCs. The sample's subset: CD45RA+ positively selected. This clonotype originated in a man between 18 and 29 years old in good health. Some clones in this sample may be carry-over from other donors' samples. The CDR3 loop is CAAGVGETTSSYNEQFF. The CDR3 DNA sequence: TGTGCCGCGGGAGTAGGGGAAACGACAAGCTCCTACAATGAGCAGTTCTTC.